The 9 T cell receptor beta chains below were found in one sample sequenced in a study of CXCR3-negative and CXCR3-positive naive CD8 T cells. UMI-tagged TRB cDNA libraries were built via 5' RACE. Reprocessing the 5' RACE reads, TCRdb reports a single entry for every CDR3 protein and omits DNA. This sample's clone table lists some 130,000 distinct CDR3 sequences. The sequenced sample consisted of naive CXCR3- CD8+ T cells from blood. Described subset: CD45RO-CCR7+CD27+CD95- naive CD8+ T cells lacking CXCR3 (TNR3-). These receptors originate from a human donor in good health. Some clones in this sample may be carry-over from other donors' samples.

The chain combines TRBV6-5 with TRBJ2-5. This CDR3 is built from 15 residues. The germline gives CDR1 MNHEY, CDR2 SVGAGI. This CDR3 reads CASSTSRSLQETQYF.

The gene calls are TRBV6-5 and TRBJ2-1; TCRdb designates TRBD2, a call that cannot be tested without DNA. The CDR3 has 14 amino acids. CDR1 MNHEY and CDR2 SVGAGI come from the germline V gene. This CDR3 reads CASSDSVAYNEQFF.

The CDR3: CSVPHGGLNTEAFF. V usage is TRBV29-1 and J usage is TRBJ1-1. Germline V gives CDR1 SQVTM, CDR2 ANQGSEA. The CDR3 runs to 14 residues.

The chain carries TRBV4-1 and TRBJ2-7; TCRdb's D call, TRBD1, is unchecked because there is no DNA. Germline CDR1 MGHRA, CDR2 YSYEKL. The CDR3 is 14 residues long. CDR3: CASSLLQGTYEQYF.

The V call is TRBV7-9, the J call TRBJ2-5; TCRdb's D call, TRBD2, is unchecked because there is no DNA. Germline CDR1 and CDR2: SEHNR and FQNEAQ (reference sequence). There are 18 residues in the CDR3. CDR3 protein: CASSSALLAGGPQETQYF.

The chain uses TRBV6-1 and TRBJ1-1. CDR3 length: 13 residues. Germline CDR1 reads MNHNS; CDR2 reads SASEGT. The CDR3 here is CASSDDGNTEAFF.

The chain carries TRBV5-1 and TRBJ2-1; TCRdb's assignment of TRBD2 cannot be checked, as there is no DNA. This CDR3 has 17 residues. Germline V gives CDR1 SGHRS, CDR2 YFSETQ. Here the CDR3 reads CASSLGAEVWENNEQFF.

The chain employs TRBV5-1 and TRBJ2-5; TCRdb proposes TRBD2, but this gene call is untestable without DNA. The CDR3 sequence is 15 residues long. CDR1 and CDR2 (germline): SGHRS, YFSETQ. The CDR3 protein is CASSLGLASSETQYF. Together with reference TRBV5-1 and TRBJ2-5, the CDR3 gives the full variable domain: KAGVTQTPRYLIKTRGQQVTLSCSPISGHRSVSWYQQTPGQGLQFLFEYFSETQRNKGNFPGRFSGRQFSNSRSEMNVSTLELGDSALYLCASSLGLASSETQYFGPGTRLLVL.

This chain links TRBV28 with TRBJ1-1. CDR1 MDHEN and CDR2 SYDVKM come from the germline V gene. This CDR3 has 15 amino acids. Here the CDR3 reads CASSFLREVNTEAFF.